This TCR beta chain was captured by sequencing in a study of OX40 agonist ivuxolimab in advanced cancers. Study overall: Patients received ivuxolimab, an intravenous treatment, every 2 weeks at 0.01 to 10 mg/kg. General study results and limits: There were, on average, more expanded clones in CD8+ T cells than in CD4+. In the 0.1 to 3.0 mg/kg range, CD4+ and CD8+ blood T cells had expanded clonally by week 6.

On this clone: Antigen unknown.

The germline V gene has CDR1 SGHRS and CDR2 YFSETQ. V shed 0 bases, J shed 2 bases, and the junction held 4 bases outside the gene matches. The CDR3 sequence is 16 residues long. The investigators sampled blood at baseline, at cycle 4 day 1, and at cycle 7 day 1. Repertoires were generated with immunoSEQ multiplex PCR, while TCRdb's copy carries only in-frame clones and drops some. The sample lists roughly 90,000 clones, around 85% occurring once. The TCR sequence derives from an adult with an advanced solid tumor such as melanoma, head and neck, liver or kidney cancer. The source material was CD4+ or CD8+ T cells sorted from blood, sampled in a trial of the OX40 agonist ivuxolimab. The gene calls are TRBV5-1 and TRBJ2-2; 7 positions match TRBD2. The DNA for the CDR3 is TGCGCCAGCAGCTTGGAGGGACTAACAAACACCGGGGAGCTGTTTTTT. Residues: CASSLEGLTNTGELFF. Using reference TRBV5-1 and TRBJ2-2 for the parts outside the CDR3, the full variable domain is KAGVTQTPRYLIKTRGQQVTLSCSPISGHRSVSWYQQTPGQGLQFLFEYFSETQRNKGNFPGRFSGRQFSNSRSEMNVSTLELGDSALYLCASSLEGLTNTGELFFGEGSRLTVL.